This is a list of T cell receptor beta chains from one sample in a study of T-cell reconstitution after alpha-beta-depleted transplantation in children. TCRdb redid the calling of the PCR reads with MiXCR, one entry per CDR3 protein. This table holds around 800,000 distinct CDR3 sequences, 15% to 20% found once. Sequences were derived from PBMCs, mostly from graft donor cells, sampled 360 days after TCRalphabeta/CD19-depleted stem cell transplant. Source of these receptors: a male patient younger than 18 who had a stem cell transplant for acute lymphoblastic leukemia, so the T cells may come from the graft donor. The CDR3 runs from the conserved cysteine through the conserved F or W. The D gene is left open where the match is weak. Some rows mark clone size as missing; the rest say once, few, many or name a class of expanded clone.

cdr3_nt cdr3_aa d_call j_call clone_size v_call
TGTGCCAGCAGCTTTCTAGTAGTGGGACTAGCTGGCAATGAGCAGTTCTTC CASSFLVVGLAGNEQFF TRBD2 TRBJ2-1 - TRBV5-6
TGTGCCAGCAGCAAAAATTCCGAGCAGTACTTC CASSKNSEQYF - TRBJ2-7 many TRBV21-1
TGTGCCAGCCGGGCTCATGGGGGCGGGCCAGATACGCAGTATTTT CASRAHGGGPDTQYF - TRBJ2-3 few TRBV7-9
TGTGCCAGCAGTCCCCGCGCGGGCGAGCAGTACTTC CASSPRAGEQYF - TRBJ2-7 few TRBV6-6
TGTGCCAGCAGTTACCCGGAGGCGGGTATCAACGAGCAGTACTTC CASSYPEAGINEQYF - TRBJ2-7 few TRBV6-5
TGCAGTGCTAGAGTTGGCGGGCGAAGCACAGATACGCAGTATTTT CSARVGGRSTDTQYF - TRBJ2-3 - TRBV20-1
TGTGCCATCAGTGACCGGGGCGCGGTCGATGAGCAGTTCTTC CAISDRGAVDEQFF - TRBJ2-1 many TRBV10-3
TGCAGCATGTCCCGGGACAGGGGCCGGGGAGCTTTCTTT CSMSRDRGRGAFF TRBD1 TRBJ1-1 - TRBV29-1
TGCAGTGCTAGGGCCGTCAAAAACTTTCAGTACTTC CSARAVKNFQYF - TRBJ2-4 - TRBV20-1
TGCAGTGCCGAGGGGGAGGGGGCTAGCGGGAGGACCGGGGAGCTGTTTTTT CSAEGEGASGRTGELFF TRBD2 TRBJ2-2 - TRBV20-1
TGTGCCAGCAGTGAGCGGGGATCCGGTACGCAGTATTTT CASSERGSGTQYF - TRBJ2-3 - TRBV25-1
TGCGCCAGCAGCCAAGTTCCAGCGGGAGGGTCAGATACGCAGTATTTT CASSQVPAGGSDTQYF TRBD2 TRBJ2-3 many TRBV4-1
TGCAGCGTACCAGCGGGACTCTTCGGGACCCAGTACTTC CSVPAGLFGTQYF TRBD2 TRBJ2-5 - TRBV29-1
TGTGCCAGCAGCAATACCGCGGGACATTCGAACACCGGGGAGCTGTTTTTT CASSNTAGHSNTGELFF - TRBJ2-2 few TRBV21-1
TGCAGCGTTCAGAGCTCTGGGGCCAACGTCCTGACTTTC CSVQSSGANVLTF - TRBJ2-6 few TRBV29-1
TGTGCCAGCCGCGGAGTAGCGGATTACGAGCAGTACTTC CASRGVADYEQYF - TRBJ2-7 - TRBV28
TGTGCCAGCAGCTTAGCAAGAGGGACCCACATGAACACTGAAGCTTTCTTT CASSLARGTHMNTEAFF - TRBJ1-1 few TRBV5-5
TGCGCCAGCAGCCAGCCTCTAGGGATTGAGCAGTTCTTC CASSQPLGIEQFF - TRBJ2-1 - TRBV4-1
TGTGCCAGCAGTACGCTAACTAGCTCTGGGGCCAACGTCCTGACTTTC CASSTLTSSGANVLTF - TRBJ2-6 - TRBV6-1
TGTGCCAGCTCACCACCCTTCGTGACAGGTTTTTCCTACGAGCAGTACTTC CASSPPFVTGFSYEQYF - TRBJ2-7 few TRBV18
TGTGCCACCAGTGATTATCAGGGAGAGACCCAGTACTTC CATSDYQGETQYF - TRBJ2-5 - TRBV24-1
TGCGCCAGCAGCCAAGTAGGAGGGGGAGCCAAAAACATTCAGTACTTC CASSQVGGGAKNIQYF - TRBJ2-4 - TRBV4-1
TGTGCCAGCAGCCAAGAAGACTTCCAAGCAGATACGCAGTATTTT CASSQEDFQADTQYF - TRBJ2-3 - TRBV14